This is a list of T cell receptor beta chains from one sample in a study of post-analysis software for immune sequencing data. TCRdb re-analysed the PCR reads in MiXCR, keeping a single row per CDR3 protein. Among hundreds of thousands of distinct CDR3 sequences listed, about 44% were seen once. The source material was blood. The receptors here all came from a girl aged 10 to 17 with multiple sclerosis. CDR3s include the opening cysteine and the closing phenylalanine or tryptophan. The order of the fields is clone size, J gene, V gene, D gene, CDR3 protein, CDR3 DNA. D genes are given only for firm matches. The size of a clone is reported for some rows only, either as once, few or many, or as a class for expanded clones.

>few|TRBJ2-3|TRBV27|.
CASSLSRISRSLGSRVTDTQYF
TGTGCCAGCAGTTTGAGTCGGATAAGTAGATCCCTAGGCTCCAGAGTCACAGATACGCAGTATTTT
>many|TRBJ2-3|TRBV20-1|.
CSASVGSAASTDTQYF
TGCAGTGCTAGCGTCGGGTCGGCCGCTAGCACAGATACGCAGTATTTT
>.|TRBJ1-4|TRBV12-5|.
CASGSDRSNEKLFF
TGTGCTAGTGGTTCGGACAGATCTAATGAAAAACTGTTTTTT
>few|TRBJ2-7|TRBV5-6|.
CASSHVQNAQYF
TGTGCCAGCAGCCATGTCCAGAACGCCCAGTACTTC
>.|TRBJ1-1|TRBV4-2|.
CASSQDHGRNTEAFF
TGTGCCAGCAGCCAAGATCACGGGAGGAACACTGAAGCTTTCTTT
>.|TRBJ1-3|TRBV18|TRBD1
CASSPTGGPGNTIYF
TGTGCCAGCTCACCGACAGGGGGGCCTGGAAACACCATATATTTT
>.|TRBJ2-5|TRBV20-1|TRBD2
CSARLRAGVPGETQYF
TGCAGTGCTAGACTGCGGGCGGGGGTCCCGGGAGAGACCCAGTACTTC
>.|TRBJ2-7|TRBV12-3/TRBV12-4|TRBD2
CASQGTGGPYYEQYF
TGTGCCAGCCAAGGAACGGGAGGGCCCTACTACGAGCAGTACTTC
>.|TRBJ1-2|TRBV5-1|.
CASSPRGDGYTF
TGCGCCAGCAGCCCTAGGGGGGACGGCTACACCTTC
>few|TRBJ2-1|TRBV7-8|.
CASSLRRLDNEQFF
TGTGCCAGCAGCTTGCGCAGATTGGACAATGAGCAGTTCTTC
>many|TRBJ2-5|TRBV5-1|TRBD1
CASSWGTGGETQYF
TGCGCCAGCAGCTGGGGGACAGGGGGAGAGACCCAGTACTTC
>.|TRBJ1-1|TRBV29-1|.
CSVEGARVDTEAFF
TGCAGCGTTGAAGGAGCCAGGGTGGACACTGAAGCTTTCTTT
>.|TRBJ2-3|TRBV29-1|.
CRVQGRGTRTDTQYF
TGCAGAGTTCAAGGGCGGGGTACTCGCACAGATACGCAGTATTTT
>.|TRBJ2-6|TRBV5-1|TRBD1
CASSFWTGLNSGANVLTF
TGCGCCAGCAGCTTCTGGACAGGGCTAAACTCTGGGGCCAACGTCCTGACTTTC
>.|TRBJ1-6|TRBV10-3|.
CAISEVGAGDSPLHF
TGTGCCATCAGTGAGGTAGGAGCGGGGGATTCACCCCTCCACTTT
>.|TRBJ2-1|TRBV4-2|.
CASSQVGDSVQETQFF
TGTGCCAGCAGCCAAGTAGGTGACAGCGTCCAAGAGACCCAGTTCTTC
>few|TRBJ2-6|TRBV6-2/TRBV6-3|.
CASSYPGWAVSSGANVLTF
TGTGCCAGCAGTTACCCCGGTTGGGCCGTGAGCTCTGGGGCCAACGTCCTGACTTTC
>.|TRBJ1-5|TRBV12-3/TRBV12-4|.
CASSLSRVQPQHF
TGTGCCAGCAGTTTATCCAGGGTTCAGCCCCAGCATTTT
>.|TRBJ2-7|TRBV6-5|.
CASRPTPGTEQYF
TGTGCCAGCAGACCGACCCCAGGGACCGAGCAGTACTTC
>few|TRBJ2-5|TRBV4-1|TRBD1
CASSQDITYRGAETQYF
TGCGCCAGCAGCCAAGATATAACTTACAGGGGTGCGGAGACCCAGTACTTC
>.|TRBJ1-1|TRBV29-1|TRBD1
CSAKDRETEAFF
TGCAGCGCTAAAGACAGGGAAACTGAAGCTTTCTTT
>.|TRBJ2-7|TRBV12-3/TRBV12-4|TRBD1
CASSPRQGAVDEQYF
TGTGCCAGCAGTCCCCGACAGGGTGCGGTTGACGAGCAGTACTTC
>.|TRBJ2-7|TRBV3-1|.
CASSPRIWGISSYEQYF
TGTGCCAGCAGCCCTAGGATTTGGGGGATCAGCTCCTACGAGCAGTACTTC
>.|TRBJ2-3|TRBV29-1|TRBD2
CSVGSGGFTDTQYF
TGCAGCGTTGGGAGCGGGGGGTTCACAGATACGCAGTATTTT
>.|TRBJ1-1|TRBV29-1|.
CSVENTEAFF
TGCAGCGTTGAAAACACTGAAGCTTTCTTT
>.|TRBJ1-1|TRBV28|.
CASSLDDGLNTEAFF
TGTGCCAGCAGCCTAGACGACGGTTTGAACACTGAAGCTTTCTTT
>.|TRBJ1-2|TRBV5-5|TRBD1
CASSLTLRTGRNYGYTF
TGTGCCAGCAGCCTGACCCTACGGACAGGGAGGAACTATGGCTACACCTTC
>.|TRBJ2-5|TRBV12-3/TRBV12-4|.
CASSLTRVETQYF
TGTGCCAGCAGTTTAACCCGTGTAGAGACCCAGTACTTC
>few|TRBJ1-2|TRBV28|.
CASHILDYGYTF
TGTGCCAGTCATATCTTGGACTATGGCTACACCTTC
>.|TRBJ2-7|TRBV5-5|.
CASSLGGMYEQYF
TGTGCCAGCAGCTTGGGGGGGATGTACGAGCAGTACTTC
>.|TRBJ2-1|TRBV11-2|TRBD2
CASSQTSGVGEQFF
TGTGCCAGCAGCCAGACTAGCGGAGTTGGAGAGCAGTTCTTC
>.|TRBJ2-3|TRBV12-3/TRBV12-4|.
CASSFVSEADTQYF
TGTGCCAGCAGTTTCGTTTCGGAAGCAGATACGCAGTATTTT
>.|TRBJ2-3|TRBV12-3/TRBV12-4|TRBD2
CASSLAGREATDTQYF
TGTGCCAGCAGTTTAGCCGGGCGGGAGGCAACAGATACGCAGTATTTT
>few|TRBJ1-1|TRBV10-3|TRBD1
CAATGTGPNTEAFF
TGTGCCGCTACCGGGACAGGGCCGAACACTGAAGCTTTCTTT
>many|TRBJ2-5|TRBV7-2|TRBD2
CASSLTPSGGQETQYF
TGTGCCAGCAGCCTTACCCCCAGCGGGGGGCAAGAGACCCAGTACTTC
>.|TRBJ2-5|TRBV5-1|TRBD2
CASSMGASGGQETQYF
TGCGCCAGCAGCATGGGGGCTAGCGGGGGGCAAGAGACCCAGTACTTC
>.|TRBJ1-5|TRBV7-2|.
CASSLRQLGGEPQHF
TGTGCCAGCAGCTTACGACAATTGGGCGGGGAGCCCCAGCATTTT
>few|TRBJ2-1|TRBV6-6|TRBD1
CASSFSGTGSSSEQFF
TGTGCCAGCAGTTTCTCCGGGACAGGTTCGAGTAGTGAGCAGTTCTTC
>.|TRBJ2-1|TRBV12-3/TRBV12-4|.
CASSLNSLKEQFF
TGTGCCAGCAGTTTAAACTCTCTGAAGGAGCAGTTCTTC
>few|TRBJ1-1|TRBV9|.
CASSSSLGDTEAFF
TGTGCCAGCAGCTCCTCGTTGGGGGACACTGAAGCTTTCTTT
>.|TRBJ2-3|TRBV12-3/TRBV12-4|.
CASTISGLADTQYF
TGTGCCAGCACTATCTCGGGCCTCGCAGATACGCAGTATTTT
>.|TRBJ1-6|TRBV21-1|.
CASRRRTDYNSPLHF
TGTGCCAGCAGGAGAAGGACAGATTATAATTCACCCCTCCACTTT
>.|TRBJ1-2|TRBV24-1|.
CATSDFRAGSPNYGYTF
TGTGCCACCAGTGATTTTAGGGCAGGTTCGCCTAACTATGGCTACACCTTC
>.|TRBJ2-7|TRBV25-1|.
CASSATLTGSEQYF
TGTGCCAGCAGTGCGACCTTGACAGGAAGCGAGCAGTACTTC
>.|TRBJ2-1|TRBV6-6|.
CASSYSRDEQFF
TGTGCCAGCAGTTACTCAAGGGATGAGCAGTTCTTC
>few|TRBJ2-5|TRBV29-1|.
CSVPSRRDQETQYF
TGCAGCGTCCCCAGTCGTAGGGACCAAGAGACCCAGTACTTC
>many|TRBJ2-4|TRBV20-1|TRBD2
CSARERLAGGRGKNIQYF
TGCAGTGCTAGAGAACGACTAGCGGGGGGCCGCGGCAAAAACATTCAGTACTTC
>few|TRBJ2-1|TRBV20-1|TRBD1
CSAPFYGTGNNEQFF
TGCAGTGCCCCTTTTTACGGGACAGGGAACAATGAGCAGTTCTTC
>few|TRBJ2-7|TRBV4-1|TRBD2
CASSHPGTSGGYEQYF
TGCGCCAGCAGCCACCCCGGGACTAGCGGGGGCTACGAGCAGTACTTC